This T cell receptor beta chain was identified in a study of regulatory T cells in long-lasting Graves disease. Study summary: Recently diagnosed Graves' patients had received antithyroid drugs for under 3 months.

Construction of TCR beta libraries relied on iRepertoire HTBI primers and on Arm-PCR targeting CDR3 regions. In TCRdb, the multiplex PCR reads were re-called with MiXCR into one record per CDR3 protein. Of under 300,000 distinct CDR3 sequences listed, roughly a fifth are singletons. Germline lookup yields CDR1 SGHTS and CDR2 YDEGEE. The CDR3 runs 14 residues. V lost 0 bases, J lost 5 bases, and 12 bases lay in between. Time point: newly diagnosed GD, antithyroid drugs for less than 3 months. Construction of the TCR library relied on RNA isolated from PBMCs. This clonotype has ten or more counts. This clonotype originated in a female donor with Graves disease. V and J are TRBV5-8 and TRBJ2-7; maybe TRBD2 (6 bases). The specimen was peripheral blood mononuclear cells (PBMCs), collected at new diagnosis, from a patient treated with antithyroid drugs. CDR3 bases: TGTGCCAGCAGCTTGGAGCCGGGAGTCCACGAGCAGTACTTC. Translating gives CASSLEPGVHEQYF.